The sequence of this TCR beta chain was determined in a study of early T cells in non-severe SARS-CoV-2 infection. Study information: Sequenced bulk RNA came from whole blood that was unsorted, and chains were unpaired. The study's findings and limits: There was a bias toward anti-spike CD8 responses in VDJdb matching, which missed private and CD4 specificities.

Regarding this clonotype: Its antigen is as yet unknown.

This CDR3 has 14 amino acids. CDR1 and CDR2 (germline): SGHNT, YYREEE (reference sequence). The V end lost 0 bases, the J end lost 10 bases, and 11 bases lay between the germline ends. Individual cDNA molecules received unique molecular identifiers during library preparation. TCRdb itself ran the 5' RACE reads through MiXCR, one entry per CDR3 protein. This sample has tens of thousands of distinct CDR3 sequences; around 5.2% occur once, and the top ten carry 6% to 7%. The clonotype comes from an adult who was a healthcare worker with PCR-confirmed SARS-CoV-2 infection or an uninfected control (not recorded which). The sequenced material came from whole blood. This chain connects TRBV5-4 to TRBJ1-6; TRBD1 is a possible D gene (5 bases). The chain's CDR3 is CASSLELGDSPLHF. The CDR3 nucleotides are TGTGCCAGCAGCTTGGAGCTGGGGGACTCACCCCTCCACTTT.